Sequencing of this T cell receptor beta chain was carried out in a study of cytomegalovirus exposure and HLA in healthy donors. Study-wide points: An assumption of roughly uniform sequencing depth across donors underlay the presence/absence analyses. A later analysis reportedly identified an Asian-associated ancestry cluster as carrying fewer N-insertions than the approximately 730-donor mean.

Concerning this clone: What it recognizes is unknown.

Nominally healthy donors were sampled, though unrecorded immune exposures were likely. Germline trimming cut 5 bases from V and 4 bases from J; bases unmatched to any gene: 2. The CDR3 runs 13 residues. CDR1 and CDR2 from the germline V gene are SGHTA and FQGNSA. PCR used 60 Vbeta primers and 13 Jbeta primers. Profiling relied on immunoSEQ multiplex PCR, and the TCRdb table lists in-frame clones only, not all of them. This table has about 100,000 clones, roughly 85% appearing once. Sequencing was done on a sample of PBMCs. This receptor was taken from a man aged 30 to 45 in good health and CMV-seronegative. J is TRBJ2-7 and V is TRBV7-2, with TRBD2 matching over 10 bases. The CDR3 reads CASSPAGGYEQYF. DNA of the CDR3: TGTGCCAGCAGCCCAGCGGGGGGGTACGAGCAGTACTTC.